A single sample gave rise to the 27 T cell receptor beta chains below, sequenced in a study of cytomegalovirus exposure and HLA in healthy donors. The primer mix had 60 Vbeta and 13 Jbeta primers. The assay was immunoSEQ multiplex PCR, and TCRdb's table has in-frame clones only and misses some. The sample lists around 110,000 clones, roughly 73% occurring once. Sequencing input: PBMCs. Receptors originate from a woman younger than 45 in good health and CMV-seronegative.

V gene TRBV18 combines with J gene TRBJ1-5, with 9 bases identical to TRBD1. The V gene end was trimmed by 6 bases and the J gene end by 7 bases; junction bases not matched to a gene: 7. Germline V gene sequence: CDR1 KGHSH, CDR2 LQKENI. The CDR3 totals 14 residues. CDR3 DNA: TGTGCCAGCTCTTGGACAGGGGAAGGCCAGCCCCAGCATTTT. It encodes CASSWTGEGQPQHF.

The V call is TRBV6-6, the J call TRBJ2-1; D is undetermined. Per germline, CDR1 MNHNY and CDR2 SVGAGI (reference sequence). V lost 4 bases and J 0 bases, leaving 10 bases between the germline ends. The CDR3 length is 15 residues. CDR3: CASSLLASSYNEQFF. The CDR3 DNA is TGTGCCAGCAGTTTGCTCGCTAGCTCCTACAATGAGCAGTTCTTC.

The V gene is TRBV6-5, the J gene TRBJ1-2; TRBD1 agrees at 11 bases. CDR3 size: 13 residues. Germline trimming cut 6 bases from V and 5 bases from J; bases unmatched to any gene: 2. Looked up from germline, CDR1 is MNHEY and CDR2 is SVGAGI. The CDR3 is CASSRDRGYGYTF. The CDR3 DNA is TGTGCCAGCAGCAGGGACAGGGGGTATGGCTACACCTTC.

This clone was observed a single time. The chain combines TRBV28 with TRBJ1-5; D gene uncertain. Germline lookup yields CDR1 MDHEN and CDR2 SYDVKM. CDR3 length: 14 amino acids. The V end lost 11 bases, the J end lost 3 bases, and 17 bases lay between the germline ends. The CDR3 here is CASEGTVDNQPQHF. CDR3 DNA sequence: TGTGCCTCAGAGGGTACCGTAGACAATCAGCCCCAGCATTTT. The full variable domain, completed using reference TRBV28 and TRBJ1-5, is DVKVTQSSRYLVKRTGEKVFLECVQDMDHENMFWYRQDPGLGLRLIYFSYDVKMKEKGDIPEGYSVSREKKERFSLILESASTNQTSMYLCASEGTVDNQPQHFGDGTRLSIL.

The chain is built from TRBV2 and TRBJ2-7, with D maybe TRBD1 (6 bases). Per the germline V gene, CDR1 is SNHLY and CDR2 is FYNNEI. V shed 7 bases and J shed 5 bases, with 15 bases lying between them. This CDR3 has 13 amino acids. This CDR3 is CASNVRRGNEQYF. The CDR3 DNA reads as TGTGCCAGCAACGTACGCAGGGGAAACGAGCAGTACTTC.

In this sample, this clone turned up many times. The sample holds other DNA sequences that translate to the same CDR3. The rearrangement uses TRBV19 and TRBJ2-7; 9 nucleotides align to TRBD1. The junction had 4 bases not matched to a gene; V was cut back by 4 bases and J by 3 bases. This CDR3 has 14 amino acids. CDR1 LNHDA and CDR2 SQIVND come from the germline V gene (reference sequence). CDR3 sequence: CASSSSGQGYEQYF. Here the CDR3 DNA reads TGTGCCAGTAGTAGCTCGGGACAGGGCTACGAGCAGTACTTC.

The chain links TRBV5-1 to TRBJ2-1; 8 bases match TRBD1. V lost 7 bases and J lost 0; bases outside the gene matches: 3. In germline, CDR1 is SGHRS, CDR2 YFSETQ. The CDR3 length is 14 residues. Here the CDR3 reads CASATGGSYNEQFF. The CDR3, as DNA: TGCGCCAGCGCTACAGGGGGCTCCTACAATGAGCAGTTCTTC.

The chain couples TRBV6-6 to TRBJ2-5; 14 nucleotides agree with TRBD2. V was clipped by 2 bases and J by 4 bases; unmatched bases: 0. Germline V gives CDR1 MNHNY, CDR2 SVGAGI (reference sequence). The CDR3 consists of 15 residues. The CDR3 loop is CASSYGLAGGETQYF. Written as DNA, the CDR3 is TGTGCCAGCAGTTACGGACTAGCGGGAGGAGAGACCCAGTACTTC.

V is TRBV13 and J is TRBJ2-1; D is uncertain. CDR1 PRHDT and CDR2 FYEKMQ come from the germline V gene (reference sequence). This CDR3 spans 13 amino acids. The V and J ends lost 0 bases and 7 bases respectively, with 7 bases between them. The CDR3 protein is CASSLGFRNEQFF. In DNA form, the CDR3 reads TGTGCCAGCAGCTTAGGGTTCCGGAATGAGCAGTTCTTC.

V usage is TRBV7-8 and J usage is TRBJ1-1, with D possibly being TRBD1 (6 bases). The length of the CDR3 is 16 residues. Germline V gene sequence: CDR1 SGHVS, CDR2 FQNEAQ. Deletions cut 1 base from V and 4 bases from J, with 16 bases between. The CDR3 region is CASSLEYAGGATEAFF. The CDR3 nucleotides read TGTGCCAGCAGCTTAGAATATGCGGGGGGCGCCACTGAAGCTTTCTTT.

This clone was seen a single time. The chain is built from TRBV5-6 and TRBJ1-1; 7 bases are a match to TRBD1. Germline CDR1 reads SGHDT; CDR2 reads YYEEEE. The CDR3 totals 12 residues. V shed 3 bases, J shed 4 bases, and the junction held 0 bases outside the gene matches. In nucleotides, the CDR3 is TGTGCCAGCAGCTGGACAGGCACTGAAGCTTTCTTT. This sequence encodes CASSWTGTEAFF.

The chain recombines TRBV7-3 with TRBJ2-2, with 7 bases that match TRBD1. CDR1 is SGHTA and CDR2 is FQGTGA in the germline V gene. Trimming cost V 3 bases and J 0 bases; bases outside gene matches: 13. This CDR3 has 19 amino acids. The CDR3 spells CASSFPRPGQPANTGELFF. The CDR3 region has the DNA TGTGCCAGCAGCTTTCCTAGACCGGGACAGCCCGCGAACACCGGGGAGCTGTTTTTT.

The chain carries TRBV29-1 and TRBJ2-5; D possibly corresponds to TRBD1 (5 bases). The CDR3 totals 13 residues. In germline, CDR1 is SQVTM, CDR2 ANQGSEA. V lost 5 bases, J lost 11 bases, and 21 bases lay in between. CDR3 residues: CSVPRQGSREQYF. The CDR3 DNA reads as TGCAGCGTTCCACGGCAGGGATCTAGAGAGCAGTACTTC.

The chain links TRBV4-3 to TRBJ2-3; perhaps TRBD2 as D (7 bases). The CDR3 extends over 19 amino acids. Trimming cost V 0 bases and J 4 bases, with 23 bases left between them. Germline CDR1 LGHNA, CDR2 YSLEER. The chain's CDR3 is CASSQEFWALAGASDTQYF. CDR3 DNA sequence: TGCGCCAGCAGCCAAGAATTTTGGGCCCTTGCGGGGGCTTCAGATACGCAGTATTTT.

The rearrangement joins TRBV5-1 to TRBJ1-1, with 8 positions matching TRBD1. V dropped 5 bases and J dropped 2; count of bases not matched to a gene: 8. Per the germline V gene, CDR1 is SGHRS and CDR2 is YFSETQ. CDR3 length equals 15 residues. CDR3 loop: CASSDQGALNTEAFF. The DNA of the CDR3 is TGCGCCAGCAGTGACCAGGGGGCGTTAAACACTGAAGCTTTCTTT. The full variable domain, in which reference TRBV5-1 and TRBJ1-1 provide the parts outside the CDR3, is KAGVTQTPRYLIKTRGQQVTLSCSPISGHRSVSWYQQTPGQGLQFLFEYFSETQRNKGNFPGRFSGRQFSNSRSEMNVSTLELGDSALYLCASSDQGALNTEAFFGQGTRLTVV.

The rearrangement joins TRBV27 to TRBJ2-1, with TRBD2 matching 10 bases. Germline loops: CDR1 MNHEY, CDR2 SMNVEV (reference sequence). Trimming took 5 bases from V and 2 from J; bases not matched to a gene: 6. CDR3 length equals 16 residues. In nucleotides, the CDR3 is TGTGCCAGCAGTGGTGACCTAGCGGGAGCCTACAATGAGCAGTTCTTC. Translated, it gives CASSGDLAGAYNEQFF.

The chain links TRBV2 to TRBJ2-2, with 13 bases lining up with TRBD2. V gave up 4 bases and J gave up 5 bases; unmatched junction bases: 1. CDR1 SNHLY and CDR2 FYNNEI come from the germline V gene. This CDR3 spans 15 amino acids. The CDR3 spells CASSGTSGGTGELFF. CDR3 bases: TGTGCCAGCAGTGGGACTAGCGGGGGAACCGGGGAGCTGTTTTTT.

This clone occurred once. This rearrangement joins TRBV6-5 to TRBJ1-6, with 9 bases lining up with TRBD1. J gave up 10 bases and V 6 bases, and 4 bases lay outside the gene matches. Germline V gene lookup returns CDR1 MNHEY and CDR2 SVGAGI. This CDR3 has 13 amino acids. CDR3 nucleotides: TGTGCCAGCAGACCAACAGGGGGCTCACCCCTCCACTTT. Amino acids: CASRPTGGSPLHF.

This chain uses TRBV5-6 with TRBJ1-5; 8 positions match TRBD1. Germline loops: CDR1 SGHDT, CDR2 YYEEEE. CDR3 length: 13 amino acids. Unmatched junction bases numbered 4, after V lost 0 bases and J lost 11 bases. The CDR3 nucleotides read TGTGCCAGCAGCTTGGGAAACAGGGGGACCCAGCATTTT. Residues: CASSLGNRGTQHF.

The chain recombines TRBV7-2 with TRBJ1-1, with D perhaps matching TRBD1 (6 bases). V lost 5 bases to trimming and J lost 0 bases, with 13 bases between them. The CDR3 sequence is 15 residues long. Germline assignment: CDR1 SGHTA and CDR2 FQGNSA. The chain's CDR3 is CASSTQTGMNTEAFF. Here the CDR3 DNA reads TGTGCCAGCAGCACTCAGACAGGTATGAACACTGAAGCTTTCTTT.

V and J are TRBV9 and TRBJ2-3; 13 nucleotides align to TRBD2. V was clipped by 3 bases and J by 6 bases; unmatched bases: 7. In germline, CDR1 is SGDLS, CDR2 YYNGEE. The CDR3 runs 16 residues. The CDR3 bases are TGTGCCAGCAGCGCACAATTACTAGCGGGAGGGGATACGCAGTATTTT. The encoded protein is CASSAQLLAGGDTQYF.

This chain links TRBV6-5 with TRBJ2-7, with D perhaps TRBD1 (6 bases). Trimming took off 2 bases at V and 2 bases at J, with 13 bases between the two ends. The CDR3 runs to 15 residues. Germline V CDR1 and CDR2: MNHEY, SVGAGI. The CDR3 sequence: CASSYALTGPYEQYF. CDR3 bases: TGTGCCAGCAGTTACGCCCTGACAGGCCCCTACGAGCAGTACTTC.

J is TRBJ2-3 and V is TRBV7-9; D unresolved. Germline V gene lookup returns CDR1 SEHNR and CDR2 FQNEAQ (reference sequence). Trimming cost V 7 bases and J 4 bases, with 9 bases left between them. The CDR3 length is 12 residues. The DNA of the CDR3 is TGTGCCAGCACCCAAGAGGCAGATACGCAGTATTTT. Translated, it gives CASTQEADTQYF.

This chain connects TRBV5-1 to TRBJ2-2; 10 positions agree with TRBD2. The CDR3 has 15 residues. The V and J ends lost 4 bases and 6 bases, in that order; junction bases with no gene match: 6. From germline, CDR1 is SGHRS and CDR2 YFSETQ. CDR3 nucleotide sequence: TGCGCCAGCAGCCGGACTAGCGGAGGGCCCGGGGAGCTGTTTTTT. Translated: CASSRTSGGPGELFF.

Points on this clone: Other DNA sequences of this sample code for an identical CDR3. The V and J genes are TRBV30 and TRBJ1-5; D gene ambiguous. The CDR3 runs 15 residues. V was shortened by 3 bases and J by 2 bases, with 14 bases between the two germline ends. Per germline, CDR1 GTSNPN and CDR2 SVGIG (reference sequence). This CDR3 reads CAWSQGQAGNQPQHF. The CDR3 nucleotides are TGTGCCTGGAGCCAAGGTCAGGCCGGCAATCAGCCCCAGCATTTT.

V is TRBV5-1 and J is TRBJ1-1, with TRBD1 as a possible D gene (5 bases). The CDR3 contains 13 residues. Germline assignment: CDR1 SGHRS and CDR2 YFSETQ. The V end was cut by 1 base, the J end by 5 bases, with 9 bases between. CDR3 in DNA: TGCGCCAGCAGCTTGCAGGGCCTAACTGAAGCTTTCTTT. Amino acid sequence: CASSLQGLTEAFF.

The V gene is TRBV6-5, the J gene TRBJ1-1; a possible D gene is TRBD1 (5 bases). Trimming stripped 5 bases from V and 4 bases from J, with 17 bases between. The V gene's germline CDR1 is MNHEY and CDR2 SVGAGI. This CDR3 has 15 residues. As DNA, the CDR3 is TGTGCCAGCAGTCTCATCCGGGGACTGTCCACTGAAGCTTTCTTT. Translated: CASSLIRGLSTEAFF.